The entry below describes one TCR beta chain. The antigen is undetermined. This sample stems from a study of cytomegalovirus exposure and HLA in healthy donors. Findings and caveats of the study: Sequencing depth across donors, presence/absence analyses assumed, was roughly uniform. Reports showed the classifier diagnosing cytomegalovirus status with high specificity and sensitivity. Within an earlier analysis, most TCR beta V segments proved productive either about 90% or about 30% of the time.

Germline CDR1 and CDR2: SGHDN and FVKESK. The CDR3 is 16 amino acids. V was clipped by 1 base and J by 2 bases; unmatched bases: 3. The PCR made use of 60 Vbeta and 13 Jbeta primers. This table comes from immunoSEQ multiplex PCR, and its TCRdb copy is limited to in-frame clones, with some not included. The sample holds over 110,000 clones, around 82% seen once. The TCR originated in a woman between 40 and 50 years old in good health and CMV-seropositive. The gene calls are TRBV14 and TRBJ2-1, with 9 bases that match TRBD2. Sequenced input: PBMCs. CDR3 in amino acids: CASSQGAGGAYNEQFF. The CDR3 nucleotides are TGTGCCAGCAGCCAAGGGGCGGGAGGGGCCTACAATGAGCAGTTCTTC. The full variable domain, with the rest looked up from reference TRBV14 and TRBJ2-1, is EAGVTQFPSHSVIEKGQTVTLRCDPISGHDNLYWYRRVMGKEIKFLLHFVKESKQDESGMPNNRFLAERTGGTYSTLKVQPAELEDSGVYFCASSQGAGGAYNEQFFGPGTRLTVL.